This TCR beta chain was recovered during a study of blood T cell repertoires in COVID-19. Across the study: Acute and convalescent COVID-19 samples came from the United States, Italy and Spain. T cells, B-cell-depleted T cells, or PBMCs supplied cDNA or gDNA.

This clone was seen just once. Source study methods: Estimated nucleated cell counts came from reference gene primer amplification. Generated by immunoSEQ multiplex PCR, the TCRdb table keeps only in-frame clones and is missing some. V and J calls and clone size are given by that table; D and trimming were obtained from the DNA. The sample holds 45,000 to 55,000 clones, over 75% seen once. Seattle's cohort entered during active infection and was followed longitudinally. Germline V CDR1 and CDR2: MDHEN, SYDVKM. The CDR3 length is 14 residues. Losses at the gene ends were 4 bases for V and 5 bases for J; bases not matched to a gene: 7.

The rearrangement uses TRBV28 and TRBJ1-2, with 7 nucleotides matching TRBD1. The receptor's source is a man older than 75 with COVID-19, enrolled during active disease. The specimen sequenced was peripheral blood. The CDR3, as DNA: TGTGCCAGCAGTTCTGCGACAGGGAGATATGGCTACACCTTC. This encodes CASSSATGRYGYTF.